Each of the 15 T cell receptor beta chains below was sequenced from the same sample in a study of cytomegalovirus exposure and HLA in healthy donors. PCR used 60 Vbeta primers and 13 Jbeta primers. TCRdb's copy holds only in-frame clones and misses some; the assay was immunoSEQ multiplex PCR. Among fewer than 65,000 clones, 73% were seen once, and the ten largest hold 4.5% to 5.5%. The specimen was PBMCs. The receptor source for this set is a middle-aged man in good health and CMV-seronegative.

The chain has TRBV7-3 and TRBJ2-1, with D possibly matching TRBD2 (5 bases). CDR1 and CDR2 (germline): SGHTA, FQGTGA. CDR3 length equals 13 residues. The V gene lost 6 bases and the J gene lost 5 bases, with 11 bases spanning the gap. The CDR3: CASSFDGDNEQFF. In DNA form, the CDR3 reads TGTGCCAGCAGTTTTGACGGGGACAATGAGCAGTTCTTC.

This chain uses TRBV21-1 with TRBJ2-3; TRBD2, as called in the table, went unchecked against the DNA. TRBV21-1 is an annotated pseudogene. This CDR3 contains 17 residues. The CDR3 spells CASSQSGKRGFSDTQYF. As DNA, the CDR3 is TGTGCCAGCAGTCAAAGTGGAAAGCGGGGCTTTAGTGATACGCAGTATTTT.

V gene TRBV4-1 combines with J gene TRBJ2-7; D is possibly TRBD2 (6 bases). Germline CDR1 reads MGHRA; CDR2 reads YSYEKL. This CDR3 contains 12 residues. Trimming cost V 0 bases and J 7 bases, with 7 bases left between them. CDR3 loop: CASSQDAGEQYF. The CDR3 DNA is TGCGCCAGCAGCCAAGATGCGGGGGAGCAGTACTTC.

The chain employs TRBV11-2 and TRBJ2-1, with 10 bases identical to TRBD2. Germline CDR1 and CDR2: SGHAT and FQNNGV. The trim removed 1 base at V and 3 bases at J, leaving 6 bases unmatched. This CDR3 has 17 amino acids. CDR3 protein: CASSLGRLAGDYNEQFF. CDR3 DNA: TGTGCCAGCAGCTTAGGGAGGCTAGCGGGGGACTACAATGAGCAGTTCTTC.

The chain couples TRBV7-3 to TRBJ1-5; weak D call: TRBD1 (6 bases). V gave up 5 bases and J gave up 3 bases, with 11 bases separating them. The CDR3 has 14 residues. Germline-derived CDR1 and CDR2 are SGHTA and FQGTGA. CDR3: CASSRWDTNQPQHF. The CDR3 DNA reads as TGTGCCAGCAGCCGCTGGGACACCAATCAGCCCCAGCATTTT.

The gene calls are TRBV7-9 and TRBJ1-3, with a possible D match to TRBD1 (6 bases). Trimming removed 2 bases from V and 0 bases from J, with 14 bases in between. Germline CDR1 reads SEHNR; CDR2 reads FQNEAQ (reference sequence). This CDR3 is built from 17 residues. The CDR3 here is CASSLKQGGPSGNTIYF. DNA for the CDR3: TGTGCCAGCAGCTTAAAACAGGGAGGGCCCTCTGGAAACACCATATATTTT.

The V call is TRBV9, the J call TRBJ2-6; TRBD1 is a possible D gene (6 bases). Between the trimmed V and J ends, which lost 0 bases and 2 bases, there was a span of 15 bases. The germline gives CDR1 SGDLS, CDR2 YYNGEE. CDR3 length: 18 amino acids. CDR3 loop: CASSVATGPGAGANVLTF. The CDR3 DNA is TGTGCCAGCAGCGTAGCTACGGGTCCAGGGGCTGGGGCCAACGTCCTGACTTTC.

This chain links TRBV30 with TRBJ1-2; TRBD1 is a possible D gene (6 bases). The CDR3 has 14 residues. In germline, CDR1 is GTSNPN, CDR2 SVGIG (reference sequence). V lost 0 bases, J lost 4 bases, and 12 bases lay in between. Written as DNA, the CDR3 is TGTGCCTGGAGTGTCCAGGGGCGGCTCTATGGCTACACCTTC. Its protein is CAWSVQGRLYGYTF. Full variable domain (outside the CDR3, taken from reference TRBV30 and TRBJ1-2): SQTIHQWPATLVQPVGSPLSLECTVEGTSNPNLYWYRQAAGRGLQLLFYSVGIGQISSEVPQNLSASRPQDRQFILSSKKLLLSDSGFYLCAWSVQGRLYGYTFGSGTRLTVV.

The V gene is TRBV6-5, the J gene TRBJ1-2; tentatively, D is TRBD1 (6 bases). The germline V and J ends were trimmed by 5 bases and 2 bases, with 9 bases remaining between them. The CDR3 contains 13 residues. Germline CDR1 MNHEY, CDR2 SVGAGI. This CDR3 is CASSITGNYGYTF. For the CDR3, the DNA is TGTGCCAGCAGTATTACAGGGAACTATGGCTACACCTTC.

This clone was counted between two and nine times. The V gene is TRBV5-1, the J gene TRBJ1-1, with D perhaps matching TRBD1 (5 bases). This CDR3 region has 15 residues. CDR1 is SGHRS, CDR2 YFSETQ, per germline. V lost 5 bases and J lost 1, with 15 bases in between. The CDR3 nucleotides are TGCGCCAGCAGAACGGCAGGGTGGGAGAACACTGAAGCTTTCTTT. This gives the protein CASRTAGWENTEAFF.

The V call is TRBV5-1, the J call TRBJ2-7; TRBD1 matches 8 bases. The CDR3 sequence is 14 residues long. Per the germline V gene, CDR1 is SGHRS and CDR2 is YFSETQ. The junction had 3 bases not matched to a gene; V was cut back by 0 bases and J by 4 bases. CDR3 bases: TGCGCCAGCAGCTTGGGACAGGGGCGGTACGAGCAGTACTTC. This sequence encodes CASSLGQGRYEQYF.

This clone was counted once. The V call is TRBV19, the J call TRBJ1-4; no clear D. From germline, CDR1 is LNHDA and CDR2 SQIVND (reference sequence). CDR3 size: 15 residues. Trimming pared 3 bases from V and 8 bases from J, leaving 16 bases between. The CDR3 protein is CASSINGVDREKLFF. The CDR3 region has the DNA TGTGCCAGTAGTATTAACGGGGTAGATCGCGAAAAACTGTTTTTT. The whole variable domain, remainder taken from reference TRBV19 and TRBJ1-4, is DGGITQSPKYLFRKEGQNVTLSCEQNLNHDAMYWYRQDPGQGLRLIYYSQIVNDFQKGDIAEGYSVSREKKESFPLTVTSAQKNPTAFYLCASSINGVDREKLFFGSGTQLSVL.

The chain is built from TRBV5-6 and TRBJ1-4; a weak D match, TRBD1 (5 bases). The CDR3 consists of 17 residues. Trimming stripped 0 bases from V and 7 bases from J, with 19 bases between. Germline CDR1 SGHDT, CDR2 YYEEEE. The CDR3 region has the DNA TGTGCCAGCAGCTTGGCCCCCGGGCCAGGGAGGGGTGAAAAACTGTTTTTT. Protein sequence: CASSLAPGPGRGEKLFF.

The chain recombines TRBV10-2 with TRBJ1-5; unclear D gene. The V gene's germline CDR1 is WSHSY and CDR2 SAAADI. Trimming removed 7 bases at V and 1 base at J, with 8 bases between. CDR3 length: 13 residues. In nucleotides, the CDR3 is TGCGCCAGCAAGGCGGGGAGCAATCAGCCCCAGCATTTT. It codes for CASKAGSNQPQHF.

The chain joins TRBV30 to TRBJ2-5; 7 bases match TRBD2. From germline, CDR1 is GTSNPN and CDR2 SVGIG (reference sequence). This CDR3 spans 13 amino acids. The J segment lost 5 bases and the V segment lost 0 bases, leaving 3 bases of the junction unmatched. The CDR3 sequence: CAWSVGLGETQYF. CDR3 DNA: TGTGCCTGGAGTGTAGGACTAGGGGAGACCCAGTACTTC. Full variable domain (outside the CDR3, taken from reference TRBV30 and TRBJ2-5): SQTIHQWPATLVQPVGSPLSLECTVEGTSNPNLYWYRQAAGRGLQLLFYSVGIGQISSEVPQNLSASRPQDRQFILSSKKLLLSDSGFYLCAWSVGLGETQYFGPGTRLLVL.